The 3 T cell receptor beta chains presented below share a single source sample, sequenced in a study of blood T cells in healthy people across ages. A second PCR of 7 to 11 cycles used a sample-barcoded 5' primer and a J-beta primer mix. TCRdb reanalysed the 5' RACE reads using MiXCR and keeps one entry per CDR3 protein. The sample has more than 500,000 distinct CDR3 sequences; around 27% are singletons. A further study also used this sample, focusing on T cells of mothers and their children.

Sequencing was done on a sample of blood. The origin of the receptors is a boy younger than 10 in good health.

There are a few counts of this clonotype. V is TRBV6-5 and J is TRBJ2-1, with 11 bases lining up with TRBD2. The CDR3 covers 15 residues. In germline, CDR1 is MNHEY, CDR2 SVGAGI. Trimming took 4 bases from V and 8 from J; bases not matched to a gene: 7. The CDR3 loop is CASSFRLAGLDEQFF. As DNA, the CDR3 is TGTGCCAGCAGTTTCCGACTAGCGGGGCTGGATGAGCAGTTCTTC.

V usage is TRBV20-1 and J usage is TRBJ2-5; 8 nucleotides agree with TRBD2. The DNA matches TRBJ2-1 better at its end, which makes the J call doubtful. Germline CDR1 and CDR2: DFQATT and SNEGSKA (reference sequence). The CDR3 has 12 amino acids. The CDR3 loop is CSAAGLGDEQFF. CDR3 sequence (DNA): TGCAGTGCGGCGGGACTAGGGGATGAGCAGTTCTTC.

V gene TRBV10-3 combines with J gene TRBJ2-6; 9 nucleotides agree with TRBD1. CDR1 and CDR2 from the germline V gene are ENHRY and SYGVKD. V trimming: 6 bases; J trimming: 3 bases; junction bases outside the gene matches: 3. The CDR3 length is 15 residues. The CDR3 reads CAISGTGIGANVLTF. The DNA for the CDR3 is TGTGCCATCAGCGGGACAGGGATTGGGGCCAACGTCCTGACTTTC.